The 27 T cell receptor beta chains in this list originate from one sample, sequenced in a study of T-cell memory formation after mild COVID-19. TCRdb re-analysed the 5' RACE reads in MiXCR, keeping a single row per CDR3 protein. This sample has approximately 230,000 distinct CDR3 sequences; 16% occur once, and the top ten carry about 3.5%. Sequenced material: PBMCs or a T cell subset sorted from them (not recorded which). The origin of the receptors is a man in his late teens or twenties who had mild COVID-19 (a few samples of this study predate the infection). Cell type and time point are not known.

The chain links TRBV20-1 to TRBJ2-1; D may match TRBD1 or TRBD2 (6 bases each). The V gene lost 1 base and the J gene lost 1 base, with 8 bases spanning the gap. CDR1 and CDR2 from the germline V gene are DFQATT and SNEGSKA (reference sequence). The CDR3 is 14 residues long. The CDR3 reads CSARVGGSYNEQFF. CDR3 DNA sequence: TGCAGTGCTAGAGTAGGGGGGTCCTACAATGAGCAGTTCTTC.

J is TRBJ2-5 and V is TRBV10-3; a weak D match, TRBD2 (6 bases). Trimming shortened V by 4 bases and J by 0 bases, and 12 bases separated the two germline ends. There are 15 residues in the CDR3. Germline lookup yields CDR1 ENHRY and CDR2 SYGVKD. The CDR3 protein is CAISAGGEYQETQYF. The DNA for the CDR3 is TGTGCCATCAGTGCCGGCGGGGAGTACCAAGAGACCCAGTACTTC.

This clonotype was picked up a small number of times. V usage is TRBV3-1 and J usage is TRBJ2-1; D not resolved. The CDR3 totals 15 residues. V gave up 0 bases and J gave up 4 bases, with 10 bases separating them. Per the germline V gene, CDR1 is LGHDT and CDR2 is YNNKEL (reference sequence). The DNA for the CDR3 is TGTGCCAGCAGCCAAGATGGGCGGCAGTACAATGAGCAGTTCTTC. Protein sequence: CASSQDGRQYNEQFF.

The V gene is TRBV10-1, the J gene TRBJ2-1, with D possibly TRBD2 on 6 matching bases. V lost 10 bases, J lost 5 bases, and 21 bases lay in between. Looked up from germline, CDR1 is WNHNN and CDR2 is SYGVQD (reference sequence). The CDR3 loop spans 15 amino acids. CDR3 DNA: TGCGCCATCACCTTCGCCGGGACTTCGGACAATGAGCAGTTCTTC. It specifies CAITFAGTSDNEQFF.

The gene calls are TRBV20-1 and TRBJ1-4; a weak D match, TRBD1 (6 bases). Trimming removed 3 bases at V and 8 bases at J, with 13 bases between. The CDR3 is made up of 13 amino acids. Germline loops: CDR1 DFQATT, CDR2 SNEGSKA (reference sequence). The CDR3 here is CSARKVQGEKLFF. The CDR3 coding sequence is TGCAGTGCTAGGAAGGTCCAGGGGGAAAAACTGTTTTTT.

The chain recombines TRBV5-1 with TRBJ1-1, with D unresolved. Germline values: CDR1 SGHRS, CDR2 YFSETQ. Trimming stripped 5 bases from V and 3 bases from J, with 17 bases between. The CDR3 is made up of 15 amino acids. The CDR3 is CASRVLPRVDTEAFF. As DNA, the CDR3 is TGCGCCAGCAGAGTACTTCCTAGGGTGGACACTGAAGCTTTCTTT.

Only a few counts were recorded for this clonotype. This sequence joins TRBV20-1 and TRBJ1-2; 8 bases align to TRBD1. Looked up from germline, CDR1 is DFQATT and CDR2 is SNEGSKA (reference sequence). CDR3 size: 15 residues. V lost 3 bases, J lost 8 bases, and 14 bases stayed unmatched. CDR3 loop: CSASRFGQGGSGYTF. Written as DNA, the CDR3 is TGCAGTGCTAGTCGCTTCGGACAGGGAGGTTCAGGCTACACCTTC.

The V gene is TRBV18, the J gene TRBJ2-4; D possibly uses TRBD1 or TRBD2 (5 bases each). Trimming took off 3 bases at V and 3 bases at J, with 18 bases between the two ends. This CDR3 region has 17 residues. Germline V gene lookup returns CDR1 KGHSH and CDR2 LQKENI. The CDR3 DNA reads TGTGCCAGCTCACCCTTTGGGGCATCGGGGTTCAAAAACATTCAGTACTTC. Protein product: CASSPFGASGFKNIQYF. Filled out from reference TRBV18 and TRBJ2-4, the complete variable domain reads NAGVMQNPRHLVRRRGQEARLRCSPMKGHSHVYWYRQLPEEGLKFMVYLQKENIIDESGMPKERFSAEFPKEGPSILRIQQVVRGDSAAYFCASSPFGASGFKNIQYFGAGTRLSVL.

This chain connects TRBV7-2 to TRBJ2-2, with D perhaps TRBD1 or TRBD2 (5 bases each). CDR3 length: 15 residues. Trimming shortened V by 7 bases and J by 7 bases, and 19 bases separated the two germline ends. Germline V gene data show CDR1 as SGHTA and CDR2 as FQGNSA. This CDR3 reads CASTLGVAYGGELFF. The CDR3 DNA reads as TGTGCCAGCACCCTGGGGGTAGCTTATGGCGGGGAGCTGTTTTTT.

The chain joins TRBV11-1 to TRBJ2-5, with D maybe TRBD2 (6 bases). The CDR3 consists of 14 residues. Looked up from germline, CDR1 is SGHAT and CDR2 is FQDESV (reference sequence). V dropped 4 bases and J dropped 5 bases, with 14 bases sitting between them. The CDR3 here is CASSSTAGGETQYF. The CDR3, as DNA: TGTGCCAGCAGCTCGACAGCGGGCGGGGAGACCCAGTACTTC. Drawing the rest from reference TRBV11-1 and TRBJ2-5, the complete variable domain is EAEVAQSPRYKITEKSQAVAFWCDPISGHATLYWYRQILGQGPELLVQFQDESVVDDSQLPKDRFSAERLKGVDSTLKIQPAELGDSAMYLCASSSTAGGETQYFGPGTRLLVL.

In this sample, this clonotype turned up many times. Here the CDR3 reads CSVSDGSYNEQFF. DNA of the CDR3: TGCAGCGTTAGCGATGGGTCCTACAATGAGCAGTTCTTC. This chain uses TRBV29-1 with TRBJ2-1; D is uncertain. The V gene's germline CDR1 is SQVTM and CDR2 ANQGSEA. This CDR3 comprises 13 residues. Trimming took 5 bases from V and 1 from J, leaving 9 bases between them.

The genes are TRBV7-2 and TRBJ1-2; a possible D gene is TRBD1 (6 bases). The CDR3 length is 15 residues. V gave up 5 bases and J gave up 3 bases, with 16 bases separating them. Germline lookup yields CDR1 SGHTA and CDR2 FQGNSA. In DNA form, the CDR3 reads TGTGCCAGCAGCCTGAGGTCCGGGGGCGACTATGGCTACACCTTC. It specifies CASSLRSGGDYGYTF. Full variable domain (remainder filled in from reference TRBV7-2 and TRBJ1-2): GAGVSQSPSNKVTEKGKDVELRCDPISGHTALYWYRQSLGQGLEFLIYFQGNSAPDKSGLPSDRFSAERTGGSVSTLTIQRTQQEDSAVYLCASSLRSGGDYGYTFGSGTRLTVV.

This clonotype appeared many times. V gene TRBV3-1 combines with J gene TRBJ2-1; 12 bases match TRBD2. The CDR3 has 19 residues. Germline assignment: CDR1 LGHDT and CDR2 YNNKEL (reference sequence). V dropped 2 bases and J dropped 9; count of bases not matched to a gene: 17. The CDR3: CASSQRSVGSGLAGFEQFF. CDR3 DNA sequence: TGTGCCAGCAGCCAACGAAGCGTCGGGAGCGGACTAGCGGGGTTTGAGCAGTTCTTC.

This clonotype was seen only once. For the CDR3, the DNA is TGTGCCAGCAGCTCTGGTATGGGTGAGCAGTTCTTC. Translated: CASSSGMGEQFF. V and J are TRBV28 and TRBJ2-1; D not certain. The CDR3 extends over 12 amino acids. Germline V gene data show CDR1 as MDHEN and CDR2 as SYDVKM. V lost 6 bases, J lost 9 bases, and 12 bases lay in between.

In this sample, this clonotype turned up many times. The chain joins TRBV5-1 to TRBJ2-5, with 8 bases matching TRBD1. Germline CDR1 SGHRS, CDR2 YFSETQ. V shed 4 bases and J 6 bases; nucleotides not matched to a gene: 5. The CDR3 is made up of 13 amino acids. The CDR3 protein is CASSIGQGKTQYF. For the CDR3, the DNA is TGCGCCAGCAGCATCGGACAGGGAAAGACCCAGTACTTC.

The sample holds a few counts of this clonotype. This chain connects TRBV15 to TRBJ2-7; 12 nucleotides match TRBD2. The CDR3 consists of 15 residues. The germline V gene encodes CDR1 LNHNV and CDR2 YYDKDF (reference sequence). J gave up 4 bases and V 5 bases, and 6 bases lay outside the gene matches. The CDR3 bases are TGTGCCACCAGCGTCCAGACTAGCGGGGGTTACGAGCAGTACTTC. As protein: CATSVQTSGGYEQYF.

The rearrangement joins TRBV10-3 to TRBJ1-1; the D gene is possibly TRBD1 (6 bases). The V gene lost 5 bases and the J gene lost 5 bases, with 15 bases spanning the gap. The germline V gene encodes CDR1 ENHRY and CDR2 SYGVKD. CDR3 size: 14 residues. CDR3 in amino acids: CAISPTGEVTEAFF. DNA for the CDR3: TGTGCCATCAGTCCGACAGGAGAAGTTACTGAAGCTTTCTTT.

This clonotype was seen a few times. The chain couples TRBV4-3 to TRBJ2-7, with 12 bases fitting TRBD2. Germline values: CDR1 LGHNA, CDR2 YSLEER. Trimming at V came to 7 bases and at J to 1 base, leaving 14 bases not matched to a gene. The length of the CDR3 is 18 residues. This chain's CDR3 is CASNPRPPLAGGSYEQYV. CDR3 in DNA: TGCGCCAGCAACCCCCGACCCCCACTAGCGGGGGGTTCCTACGAGCAGTACGTC.

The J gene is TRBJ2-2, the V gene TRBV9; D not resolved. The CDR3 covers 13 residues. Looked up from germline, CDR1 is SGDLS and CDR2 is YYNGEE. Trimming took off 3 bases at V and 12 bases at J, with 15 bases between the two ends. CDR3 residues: CASSGSGLRQLFF. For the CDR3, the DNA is TGTGCCAGCAGCGGTAGTGGTTTGCGGCAGCTGTTTTTT. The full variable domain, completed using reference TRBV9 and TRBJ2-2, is DSGVTQTPKHLITATGQRVTLRCSPRSGDLSVYWYQQSLDQGLQFLIQYYNGEERAKGNILERFSAQQFPDLHSELNLSSLELGDSALYFCASSGSGLRQLFFGEGSRLTVL.

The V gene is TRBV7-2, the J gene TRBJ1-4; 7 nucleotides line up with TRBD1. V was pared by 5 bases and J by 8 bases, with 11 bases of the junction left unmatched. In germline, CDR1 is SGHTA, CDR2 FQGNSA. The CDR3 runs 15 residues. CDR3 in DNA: TGTGCCAGCAGCCCGGGACAGCCAGGAGTGGAAAAACTGTTTTTT. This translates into CASSPGQPGVEKLFF. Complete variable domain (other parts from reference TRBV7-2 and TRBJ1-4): GAGVSQSPSNKVTEKGKDVELRCDPISGHTALYWYRQSLGQGLEFLIYFQGNSAPDKSGLPSDRFSAERTGGSVSTLTIQRTQQEDSAVYLCASSPGQPGVEKLFFGSGTQLSVL.

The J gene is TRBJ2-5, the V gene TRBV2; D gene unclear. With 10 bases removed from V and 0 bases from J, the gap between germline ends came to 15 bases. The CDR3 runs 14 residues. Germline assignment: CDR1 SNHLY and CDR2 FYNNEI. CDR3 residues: CATSETDYQETQYF. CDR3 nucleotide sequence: TGTGCCACCTCTGAAACGGATTACCAAGAGACCCAGTACTTC.

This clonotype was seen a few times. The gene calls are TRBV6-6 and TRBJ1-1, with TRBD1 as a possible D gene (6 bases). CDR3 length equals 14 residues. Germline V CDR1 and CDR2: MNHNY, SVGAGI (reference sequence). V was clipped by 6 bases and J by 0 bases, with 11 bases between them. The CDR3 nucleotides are TGTGCCAGCAGATGGGGGGCTCTGAACACTGAAGCTTTCTTT. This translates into CASRWGALNTEAFF.

The CDR3 bases are TGCAGCGTTGAAGGGGTAGAGGATTACGAGCAGTACTTC. Translation gives CSVEGVEDYEQYF. The V gene is TRBV29-1, the J gene TRBJ2-7; unclear D gene. V was clipped by 1 base and J by 4 bases, with 11 bases between them. The V gene's germline CDR1 is SQVTM and CDR2 ANQGSEA. CDR3 length equals 13 residues.

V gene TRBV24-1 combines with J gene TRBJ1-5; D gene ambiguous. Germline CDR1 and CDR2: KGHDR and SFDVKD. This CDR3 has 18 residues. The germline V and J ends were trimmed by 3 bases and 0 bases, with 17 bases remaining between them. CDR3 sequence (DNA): TGTGCCACCAGTGATCCCAATACTAGGGAGTATAGCAATCAGCCCCAGCATTTT. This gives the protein CATSDPNTREYSNQPQHF.

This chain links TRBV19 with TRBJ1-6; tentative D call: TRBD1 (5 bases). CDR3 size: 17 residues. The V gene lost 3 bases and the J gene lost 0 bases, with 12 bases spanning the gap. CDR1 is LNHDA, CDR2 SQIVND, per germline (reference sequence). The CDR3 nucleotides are TGTGCCAGTAGTATGGGGCCCGGGGGCTCCTATAATTCACCCCTCCACTTT. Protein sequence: CASSMGPGGSYNSPLHF.

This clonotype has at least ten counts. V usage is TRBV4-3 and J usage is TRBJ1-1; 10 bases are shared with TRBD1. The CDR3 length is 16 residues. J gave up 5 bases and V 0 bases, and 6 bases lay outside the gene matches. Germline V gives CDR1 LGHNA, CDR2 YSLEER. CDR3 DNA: TGCGCCAGCAGCCAAGATCTAAGGACAGGGGGTACTGAAGCTTTCTTT. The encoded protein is CASSQDLRTGGTEAFF.

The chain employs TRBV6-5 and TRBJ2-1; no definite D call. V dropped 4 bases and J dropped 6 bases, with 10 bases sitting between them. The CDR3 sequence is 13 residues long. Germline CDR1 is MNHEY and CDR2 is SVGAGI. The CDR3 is CASSLGLTNEQFF. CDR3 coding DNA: TGTGCCAGCAGTTTGGGGTTGACCAATGAGCAGTTCTTC.